The source of this T cell receptor beta chain is a study of blood T cell repertoires in COVID-19. Across the study: Samples came from the United States, Italy and Spain, spanning acute and convalescent COVID-19. PBMCs, B-cell-depleted T cells, or T cells provided the cDNA or gDNA that made up the material.

With 9 bases clipped from V and 7 bases from J, the junction kept 14 bases outside the gene matches. The CDR3 is 15 amino acids. The germline V gene encodes CDR1 LNHDA and CDR2 SQIVND (reference sequence). Original analysis: Amplification of reference gene primers was used by the study to estimate nucleated cell counts. Method: immunoSEQ multiplex PCR; TCRdb's copy keeps in-frame clones and lacks some. That table gives V, J and clone size, and the DNA gave D and trimming. The sample has 280,000 or so clones, approximately 84% seen once. This clonotype originated in a woman in her thirties who had recovered from COVID-19. The rearrangement links TRBV19 to TRBJ1-5, with 8 bases matching TRBD1. Sequenced input: peripheral blood. The CDR3 loop is CASPFQGAEKQPQHF. CDR3 in DNA: TGTGCCAGCCCATTCCAGGGGGCAGAAAAACAGCCCCAGCATTTT.